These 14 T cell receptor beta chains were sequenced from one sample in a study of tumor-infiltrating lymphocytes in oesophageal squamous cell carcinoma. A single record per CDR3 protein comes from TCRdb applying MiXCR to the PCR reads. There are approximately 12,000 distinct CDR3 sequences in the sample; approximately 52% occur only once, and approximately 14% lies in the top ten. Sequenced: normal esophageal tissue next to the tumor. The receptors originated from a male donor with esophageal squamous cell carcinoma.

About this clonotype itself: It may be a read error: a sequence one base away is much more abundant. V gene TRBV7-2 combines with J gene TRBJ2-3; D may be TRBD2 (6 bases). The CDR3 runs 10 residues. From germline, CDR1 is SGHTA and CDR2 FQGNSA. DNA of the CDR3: TGTGCCAGCGGACCGAGAAGCGGGTACTTC. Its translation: CASGPRSGYF.

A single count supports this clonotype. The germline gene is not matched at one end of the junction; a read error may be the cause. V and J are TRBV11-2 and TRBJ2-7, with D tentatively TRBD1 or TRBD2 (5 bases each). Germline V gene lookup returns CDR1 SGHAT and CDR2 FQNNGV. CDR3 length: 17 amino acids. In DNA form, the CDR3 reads TGTGCCAGCAGATCCATGGGACGGACTTCGAACACCGGGGAGCTGTACTTC. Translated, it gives CASRSMGRTSNTGELYF. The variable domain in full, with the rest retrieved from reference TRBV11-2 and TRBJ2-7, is EAGVAQSPRYKIIEKRQSVAFWCNPISGHATLYWYQQILGQGPKLLIQFQNNGVVDDSQLPKDRFSAERLKGVDSTLKIQPAKLEDSAVYLCASRSMGRTSNTGELYFGPGTRLTVT.

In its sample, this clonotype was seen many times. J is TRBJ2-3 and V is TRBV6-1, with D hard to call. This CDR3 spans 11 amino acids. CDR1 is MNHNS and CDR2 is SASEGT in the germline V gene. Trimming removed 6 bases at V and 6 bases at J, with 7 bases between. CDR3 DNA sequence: TGTGCCAGCAGCCCGAGGGATACGCAGTATTTT. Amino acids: CASSPRDTQYF.

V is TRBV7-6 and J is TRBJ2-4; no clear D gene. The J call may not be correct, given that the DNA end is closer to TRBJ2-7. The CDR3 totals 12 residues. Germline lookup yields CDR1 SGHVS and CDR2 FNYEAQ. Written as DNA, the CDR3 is TGTGCCAGCAGCTTATCGAACTACGAGCAGTACTTC. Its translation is CASSLSNYEQYF.

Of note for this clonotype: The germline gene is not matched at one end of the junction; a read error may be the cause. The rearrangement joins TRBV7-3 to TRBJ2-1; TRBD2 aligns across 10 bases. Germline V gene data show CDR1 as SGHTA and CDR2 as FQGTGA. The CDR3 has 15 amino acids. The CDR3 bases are TGTGCCAGCGGCTTAATGGCTAGCGGGAGAGAGACCCAGTTCTTC. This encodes CASGLMASGRETQFF.

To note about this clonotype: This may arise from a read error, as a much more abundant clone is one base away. The CDR3 loop is CASWSCRSPLHF. The CDR3 DNA reads TGTGCCAGCTGGTCGTGCAGATCACCCCTCCACTTT. The rearrangement links TRBV6-6 to TRBJ1-1; D is unresolved. Judging by the DNA end, TRBJ1-6 fits better; the J call may be wrong. Germline CDR1 and CDR2: MNHNY and SVGAGI (reference sequence). The CDR3 totals 12 residues.

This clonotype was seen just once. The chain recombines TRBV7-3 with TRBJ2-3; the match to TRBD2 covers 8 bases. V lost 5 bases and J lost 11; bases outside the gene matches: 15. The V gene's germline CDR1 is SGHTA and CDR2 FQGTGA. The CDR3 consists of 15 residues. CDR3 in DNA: TGTGCCAGCAGCCCGATAGCGGGACCCTACAATGAGCAGTATTTT. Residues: CASSPIAGPYNEQYF. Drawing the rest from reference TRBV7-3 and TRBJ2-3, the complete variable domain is GAGVSQTPSNKVTEKGKYVELRCDPISGHTALYWYRQSLGQGPEFLIYFQGTGAADDSGLPNDRFFAVRPEGSVSTLKIQRTERGDSAVYLCASSPIAGPYNEQYFGPGTRLTVL.

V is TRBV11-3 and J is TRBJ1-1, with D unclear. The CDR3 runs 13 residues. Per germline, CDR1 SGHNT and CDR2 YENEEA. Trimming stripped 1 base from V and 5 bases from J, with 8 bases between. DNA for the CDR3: TGTGCCAGCAGCTTAGGGGAGAGAACTGAAGCTTTCTTT. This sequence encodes CASSLGERTEAFF.

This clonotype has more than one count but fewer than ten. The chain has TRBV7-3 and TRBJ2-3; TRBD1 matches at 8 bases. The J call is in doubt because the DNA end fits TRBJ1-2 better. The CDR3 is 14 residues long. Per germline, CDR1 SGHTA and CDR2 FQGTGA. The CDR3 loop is CASSPNTGGYGYTF. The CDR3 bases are TGTGCCAGCAGCCCAAACACAGGGGGCTATGGCTACACCTTC.

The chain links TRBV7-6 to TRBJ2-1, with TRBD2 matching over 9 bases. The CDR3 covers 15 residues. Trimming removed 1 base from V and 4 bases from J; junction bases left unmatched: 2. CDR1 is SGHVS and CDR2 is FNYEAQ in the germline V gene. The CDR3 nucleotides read TGTGCCAGCAGCTTAGAGGCGGGAGGGTACAATGAGCAGTTCTTC. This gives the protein CASSLEAGGYNEQFF.

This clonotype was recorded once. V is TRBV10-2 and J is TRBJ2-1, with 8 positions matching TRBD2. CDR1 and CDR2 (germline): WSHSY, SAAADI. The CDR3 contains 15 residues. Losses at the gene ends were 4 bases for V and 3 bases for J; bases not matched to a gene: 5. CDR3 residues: CASSVVAGFYNEQFF. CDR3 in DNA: TGCGCCAGCAGTGTGGTAGCGGGATTCTACAATGAGCAGTTCTTC.

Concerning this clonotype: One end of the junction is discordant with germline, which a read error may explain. The CDR3 nucleotides read TGTGCCAGCAGCTTCCCGGGACAGGTTTATGGCTACACCTTT. Translating it yields CASSFPGQVYGYTF. The rearrangement links TRBV7-6 to TRBJ1-1; TRBD1 agrees at 8 bases. Germline CDR1 SGHVS, CDR2 FNYEAQ. CDR3 length: 14 residues.

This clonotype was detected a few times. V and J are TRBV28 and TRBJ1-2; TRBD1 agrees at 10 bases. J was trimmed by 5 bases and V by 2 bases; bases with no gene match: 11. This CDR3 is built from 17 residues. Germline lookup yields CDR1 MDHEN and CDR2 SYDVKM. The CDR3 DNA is TGTGCCAGCAGTTTACGTACCGGGACAGGGGTTATATATGGCTACACCTTC. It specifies CASSLRTGTGVIYGYTF.

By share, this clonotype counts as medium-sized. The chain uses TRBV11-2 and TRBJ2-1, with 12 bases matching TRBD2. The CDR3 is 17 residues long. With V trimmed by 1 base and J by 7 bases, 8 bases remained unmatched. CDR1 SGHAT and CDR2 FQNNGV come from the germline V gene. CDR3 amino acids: CASSLGPSGGAGNEQFF. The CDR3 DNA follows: TGTGCCAGCAGCTTAGGGCCTAGCGGGGGGGCAGGTAATGAGCAGTTCTTC.